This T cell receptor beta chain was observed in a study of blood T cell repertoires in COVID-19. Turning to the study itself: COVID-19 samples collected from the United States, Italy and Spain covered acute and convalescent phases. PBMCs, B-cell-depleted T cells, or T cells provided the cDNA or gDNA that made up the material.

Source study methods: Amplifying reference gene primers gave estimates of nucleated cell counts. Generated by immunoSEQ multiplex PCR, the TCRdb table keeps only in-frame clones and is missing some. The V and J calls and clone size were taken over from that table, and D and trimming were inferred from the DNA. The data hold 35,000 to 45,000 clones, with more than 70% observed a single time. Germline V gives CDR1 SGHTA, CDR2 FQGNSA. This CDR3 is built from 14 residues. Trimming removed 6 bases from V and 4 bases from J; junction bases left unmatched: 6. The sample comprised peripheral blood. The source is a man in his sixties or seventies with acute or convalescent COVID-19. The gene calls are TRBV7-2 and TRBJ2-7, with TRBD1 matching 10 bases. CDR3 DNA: TGTGCCAGCAGATGGACAGGGGGGAGTTACGAGCAGTACTTC. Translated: CASRWTGGSYEQYF.